The rows below give T cell receptor beta chains drawn from one sample of a study of blood T cell repertoires in COVID-19. Sequencing used immunoSEQ multiplex PCR; TCRdb keeps in-frame clones, though not all of them. Of approximately 300,000 clones listed, just under 90% are singletons. The sequenced sample consisted of PBMCs or T cells enriched from blood (not recorded which). All receptors derive from a young woman who had recovered from COVID-19. Each CDR3 is given with its conserved first and last residue. The D gene is left open where the match is weak. The size field is filled for only some rows; it gives once, few, many or a size class.

V gene	clone size	D gene	J gene	CDR3 DNA	CDR3 protein
TRBV28	.	.	TRBJ1-4	TGTGCCAGCAGTATCGGGGGGCACGAAAAACTGTTTTTT	CASSIGGHEKLFF
TRBV6-6	.	.	TRBJ1-1	TGTGCCAGCAGTTACTCGACAGTGGATGAAGCTTTCTTT	CASSYSTVDEAFF
TRBV6-5	.	.	TRBJ1-1	TGTGCCAGCAGTTACGACACCGCGGGGACTGAAGCTTTCTTT	CASSYDTAGTEAFF
TRBV2	.	TRBD1	TRBJ1-5	TGTGCCAGCAGTTTCCCCCGCGAGCAGGGGGCTAATCAGCCCCAGCATTTT	CASSFPREQGANQPQHF
TRBV7-2	.	TRBD2	TRBJ2-3	TGTGCCAGCAGCTCCACCCTCGGGGGGGCAGATACGCAGTATTTT	CASSSTLGGADTQYF
TRBV15	.	TRBD2	TRBJ2-7	TGTGCCACCAGCACCAGGACTAGCGGAAAATACGAGCAGTACTTC	CATSTRTSGKYEQYF
TRBV27	.	.	TRBJ1-4	TGTGCCAGCCGAGACAGGAGACAAAGTCATGAAAAACTGTTTTTT	CASRDRRQSHEKLFF
TRBV7-9	.	TRBD2	TRBJ2-1	TGTGCCAGCGGGACTAGCGGACACAATGAGCAGTTCTTC	CASGTSGHNEQFF
TRBV18	.	.	TRBJ2-6	TGTGCCAGCTCACCAGGTCGGGACTCTGGGGCCAACGTCCTGACTTTC	CASSPGRDSGANVLTF
TRBV5-4	.	.	TRBJ2-5	TGTGCCAGCAGCCGGGAGAATCAAGAGACCCAGTACTTC	CASSRENQETQYF
TRBV4-1	.	TRBD1	TRBJ2-7	TGCGCCAGCAGCCAACATAGGGTAGGGACAGGGCCATCCTACGAGCAGTACTTC	CASSQHRVGTGPSYEQYF
TRBV9	.	.	TRBJ2-6	TGTGCCAGCCGGGAATCCGGGGCCAACGTCCTGACTTTC	CASRESGANVLTF
TRBV7-6	.	.	TRBJ1-6	TGTGCCAGCAGCGAGGGGGGGGCCAATTCACCCCTCCACTTT	CASSEGGANSPLHF
TRBV27	.	.	TRBJ2-2	TGTGCCAGCAGCACTGATTCGACCGGGGAGCTGTTTTTT	CASSTDSTGELFF
TRBV10-3	.	.	TRBJ2-1	TGTGCCATCAACGGGGATCAGCGGCTTAACAATGAGCAGTTCTTC	CAINGDQRLNNEQFF
TRBV19	.	.	TRBJ2-1	TGTGCCAGTAGTTGGGCTCCAGGTGACAATGAGCAGTTCTTC	CASSWAPGDNEQFF
TRBV3-1/TRBV3-2	.	.	TRBJ2-7	TGTGCCAGCAGCCAAGTTTCGGGGGAGCAGTACTTC	CASSQVSGEQYF
TRBV3-1/TRBV3-2	.	.	TRBJ2-3	TGTGCCAGCAGCCCCCTCGTGGGGGGAAGCACAGATACGCAGTATTTT	CASSPLVGGSTDTQYF
TRBV10-2	.	TRBD1	TRBJ1-2	TGCGCCAGCAGAGACACAGGGGATACTAACTATGGCTACACCTTC	CASRDTGDTNYGYTF
TRBV7-9	.	TRBD1	TRBJ2-7	TGTGCCAGCAGCTTAGAGGGGGCGCGAAGACACGAGCAGTACTTC	CASSLEGARRHEQYF
TRBV6-5	.	TRBD1	TRBJ2-7	TGTGCCAGCAGTTCGGTGACAGGGGCCTACGAGCAGTACTTC	CASSSVTGAYEQYF
TRBV27	.	.	TRBJ1-2	TGTGCCAGCAGTTATGTGGGAGGTACTGGCTACACCTTC	CASSYVGGTGYTF
TRBV6-5	.	.	TRBJ1-1	TGTGCCAGCAGAACACTGAACACTGAAGCTTTCTTT	CASRTLNTEAFF
TRBV19	.	TRBD1	TRBJ1-2	TGTGCCACCGAACACCGACAGGGGAATTACTATGGCTACACCTTC	CATEHRQGNYYGYTF
TRBV9	.	TRBD2	TRBJ2-1	TGTGCCAGCACCCCGTACGGCCTAGCGGGAGGACCAGGACACACTGGGCAGTTCTTC	CASTPYGLAGGPGHTGQFF
TRBV7-2	.	.	TRBJ2-7	TGTGCCAGCAGCTTAGGGGTAGACAGCAGCTACGAGCAGTACTTC	CASSLGVDSSYEQYF
TRBV7-9	.	.	TRBJ2-1	TGTGCCAGCAGCTTACGGGGAAGCTCCTACAATGAGCAGTTCTTC	CASSLRGSSYNEQFF
TRBV4-1	.	.	TRBJ1-4	TGCGCCAGCAGCCAAGTCTCTCTCCAGGGTAATGAAAAACTGTTTTTT	CASSQVSLQGNEKLFF
TRBV3-1/TRBV3-2	.	TRBD1	TRBJ2-5	TGTGCCAGCAGCCTGGGACAGGGGGAATGGACCCAGTACTTC	CASSLGQGEWTQYF
TRBV6-6	.	TRBD2	TRBJ2-1	TGTGCCAGCAGCCCTGGACTAGCGGGATCCAATGAGCAGTTCTTC	CASSPGLAGSNEQFF
TRBV7-2	.	TRBD2	TRBJ2-3	TGTGCCAGCAGCTTTTTACTAGCGGGAGAAGGTACGCAGTATTTT	CASSFLLAGEGTQYF
TRBV3-1/TRBV3-2	few	.	TRBJ2-7	TGTGCCAGCAGCCAAGATACCTACGAGCAGTACTTC	CASSQDTYEQYF
TRBV19	.	TRBD1	TRBJ2-3	TGTGCCAGTACCCTGACAGGGGGAACAGATACGCAGTATTTT	CASTLTGGTDTQYF
TRBV19	once	TRBD1	TRBJ1-2	TGTGCCAGTAGTATCTGGGACAGGGACTATGGCTACACCTTC	CASSIWDRDYGYTF
TRBV10-1	few	TRBD1	TRBJ2-2	TGCGCCAGCAGCTCGACAGGGGGGGGGAAGCTGTTTTTT	CASSSTGGGKLFF
TRBV7-9	.	.	TRBJ2-7	TGTGCCAGCAGCGCCACGCGGGACTTCGACGAGCAGTACTTC	CASSATRDFDEQYF
TRBV4-2	once	.	TRBJ2-5	TGTGCCAGCAGCCAAGATTACAGGCAAGAGACCCAGTACTTC	CASSQDYRQETQYF
TRBV28	.	.	TRBJ2-2	TGTGCCAGCAGCCCCCTCGGAGGTACCGGGGAGCTGTTTTTT	CASSPLGGTGELFF
TRBV19	.	.	TRBJ1-1	TGTGCCAGTAGTATGGCGGAGGGGACTGAAGCTTTCTTT	CASSMAEGTEAFF
TRBV4-1	.	.	TRBJ1-1	TGCGCCAGCAGCCAAGCGAGGAACACTGAAGCTTTCTTT	CASSQARNTEAFF
TRBV7-2	.	TRBD1	TRBJ2-3	TGTGCCAACCGACAGGGAAACACAGATACGCAGTATTTT	CANRQGNTDTQYF
TRBV14	.	.	TRBJ1-1	TGTGCCAGCAGCCGGTCGGGGGTTGCCGGGGAAGCTTTCTTT	CASSRSGVAGEAFF
TRBV14	once	.	TRBJ1-3	TGTGCCAGCGGAAGACAGAGCTCTGGAAACACCATATATTTT	CASGRQSSGNTIYF
TRBV7-2	.	.	TRBJ2-2	TGTGCCAGCAGCTTAGATCCATTCAACACCGGGGAGCTGTTTTTT	CASSLDPFNTGELFF
TRBV30	.	TRBD1	TRBJ2-7	TGTGCCTGGAGCCCTAGGACAGGGCTCTACGAGCAGTACTTC	CAWSPRTGLYEQYF
TRBV27	.	.	TRBJ2-2	TGTGCCAGCTCTATAGCCGGGGAGCTGTTTTTT	CASSIAGELFF